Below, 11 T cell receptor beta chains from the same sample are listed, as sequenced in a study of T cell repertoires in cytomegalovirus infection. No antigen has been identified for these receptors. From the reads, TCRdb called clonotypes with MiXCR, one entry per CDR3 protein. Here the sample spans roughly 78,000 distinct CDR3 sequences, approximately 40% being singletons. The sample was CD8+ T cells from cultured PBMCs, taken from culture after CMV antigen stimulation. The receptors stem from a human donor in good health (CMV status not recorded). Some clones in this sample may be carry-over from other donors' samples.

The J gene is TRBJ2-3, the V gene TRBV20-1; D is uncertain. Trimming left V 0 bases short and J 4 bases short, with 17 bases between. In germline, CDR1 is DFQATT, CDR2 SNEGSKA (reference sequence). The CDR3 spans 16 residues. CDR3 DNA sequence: TGCAGTGCTAGAGATAGGATCGTTCCCCTGCCAGATACGCAGTATTTT. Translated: CSARDRIVPLPDTQYF.

CDR3 region: CASSIRQFNEQFF. Written as DNA, the CDR3 is TGTGCCAGCAGCATCCGACAGTTCAATGAGCAGTTCTTC. The chain is built from TRBV7-9 and TRBJ2-1, with D possibly being TRBD1 (5 bases). CDR3 length: 13 amino acids. Looked up from germline, CDR1 is SEHNR and CDR2 is FQNEAQ (reference sequence). The V and J ends lost 5 bases and 6 bases respectively, with 11 bases between them.

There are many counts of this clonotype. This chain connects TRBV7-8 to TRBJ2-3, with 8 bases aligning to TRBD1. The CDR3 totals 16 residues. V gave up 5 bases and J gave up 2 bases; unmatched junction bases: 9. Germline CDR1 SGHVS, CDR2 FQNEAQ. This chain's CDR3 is CASSPRRDRNTDTQYF. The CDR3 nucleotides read TGTGCCAGCAGCCCAAGGCGGGACAGGAACACAGATACGCAGTATTTT.

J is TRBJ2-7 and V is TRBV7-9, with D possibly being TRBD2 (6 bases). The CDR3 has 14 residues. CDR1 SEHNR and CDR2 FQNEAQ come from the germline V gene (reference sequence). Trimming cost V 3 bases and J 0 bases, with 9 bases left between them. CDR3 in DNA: TGTGCCAGCAGCTTGGAGGGGAGCTCCTACGAGCAGTACTTC. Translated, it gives CASSLEGSSYEQYF.

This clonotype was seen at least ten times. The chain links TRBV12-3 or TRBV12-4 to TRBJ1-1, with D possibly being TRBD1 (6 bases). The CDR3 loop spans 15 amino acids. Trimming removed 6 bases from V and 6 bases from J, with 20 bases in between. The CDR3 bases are TGTGCCAGCAGCCCCCCACAGGGAATGGGGGCTGAAGCTTTCTTT. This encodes CASSPPQGMGAEAFF.

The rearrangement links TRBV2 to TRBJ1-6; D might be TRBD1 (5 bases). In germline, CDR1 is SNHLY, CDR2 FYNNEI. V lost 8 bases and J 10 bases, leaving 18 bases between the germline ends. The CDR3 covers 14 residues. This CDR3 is CASFQRGARSPLHF. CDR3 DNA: TGTGCCAGCTTTCAACGAGGGGCCCGGTCACCCCTCCACTTT.

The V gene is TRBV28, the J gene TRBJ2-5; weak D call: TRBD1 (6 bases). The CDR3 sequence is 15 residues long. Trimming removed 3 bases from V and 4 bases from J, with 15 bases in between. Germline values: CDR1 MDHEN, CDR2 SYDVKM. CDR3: CASSFGQRSRETQYF. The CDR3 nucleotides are TGTGCCAGCAGTTTCGGACAGCGAAGCCGAGAGACCCAGTACTTC.

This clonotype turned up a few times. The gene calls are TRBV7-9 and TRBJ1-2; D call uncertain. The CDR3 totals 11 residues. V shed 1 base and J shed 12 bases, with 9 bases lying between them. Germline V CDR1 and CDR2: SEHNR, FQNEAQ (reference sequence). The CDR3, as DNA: TGTGCCAGCAGCTTAGAAATCCTCGACACCTTC. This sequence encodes CASSLEILDTF.

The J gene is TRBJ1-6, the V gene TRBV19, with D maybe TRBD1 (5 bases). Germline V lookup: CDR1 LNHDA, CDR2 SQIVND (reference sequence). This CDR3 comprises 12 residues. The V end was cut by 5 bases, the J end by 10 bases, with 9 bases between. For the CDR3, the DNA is TGTGCCAGTAGTCCCGAGGGGTCACCCCTCCACTTT. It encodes CASSPEGSPLHF.

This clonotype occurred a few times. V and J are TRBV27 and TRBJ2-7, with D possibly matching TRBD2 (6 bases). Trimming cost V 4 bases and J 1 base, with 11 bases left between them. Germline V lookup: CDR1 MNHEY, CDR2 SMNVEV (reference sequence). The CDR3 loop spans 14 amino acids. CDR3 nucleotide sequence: TGTGCCAGCAGTTCATTCGGGGGATCCTACGAGCAGTACTTC. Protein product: CASSSFGGSYEQYF.

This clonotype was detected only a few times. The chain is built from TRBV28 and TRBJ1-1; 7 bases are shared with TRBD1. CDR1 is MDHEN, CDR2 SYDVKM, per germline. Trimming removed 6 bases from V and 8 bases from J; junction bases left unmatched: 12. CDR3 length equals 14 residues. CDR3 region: CASSPPGTAVEAFF. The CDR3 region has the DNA TGTGCCAGCAGCCCCCCAGGGACAGCAGTAGAAGCTTTCTTT.